This is a list of T cell receptor beta chains from one sample in a study of cytomegalovirus exposure and HLA in healthy donors. The method was immunoSEQ multiplex PCR; TCRdb's version includes in-frame clones alone and lacks a portion of them. The sample consists of fewer than 140,000 clones, 60% to 80% of them appearing once. Sequenced: PBMCs. The receptor set was obtained from a female donor in good health and CMV-seronegative. The CDR3 runs from the conserved cysteine through the conserved F or W. The order of the fields is D gene, V gene, J gene, CDR3 protein, CDR3 DNA. The D gene is left open where the match is weak.

D gene: TRBD1
V gene: TRBV9
J gene: TRBJ2-3
CDR3 protein: CASGTGGPADTQYF
CDR3 DNA: TGTGCCAGCGGGACAGGGGGCCCCGCAGATACGCAGTATTTT

D gene: TRBD1
V gene: TRBV6-6
J gene: TRBJ2-5
CDR3 protein: CASSSSDRDAETQYF
CDR3 DNA: TGTGCCAGCAGCTCCTCGGACAGGGACGCCGAGACCCAGTACTTC

D gene: TRBD1
V gene: TRBV28
J gene: TRBJ2-7
CDR3 protein: CASSSGQGVYNEQYF
CDR3 DNA: TGTGCCAGCAGTTCGGGGCAGGGGGTGTACAACGAGCAGTACTTC

D gene: .
V gene: TRBV5-4
J gene: TRBJ1-4
CDR3 protein: CASSRVPADEKLFF
CDR3 DNA: TGTGCCAGCAGCCGGGTCCCGGCGGATGAAAAACTGTTTTTT

D gene: TRBD2
V gene: TRBV15
J gene: TRBJ2-7
CDR3 protein: CATSRVGGERGYEQYF
CDR3 DNA: TGTGCCACCAGCAGAGTTGGGGGGGAACGTGGCTACGAGCAGTACTTC

D gene: TRBD2
V gene: TRBV7-6
J gene: TRBJ2-1
CDR3 protein: CASAGGNYNEQFF
CDR3 DNA: TGTGCCAGCGCGGGAGGTAATTACAATGAGCAGTTCTTC

D gene: .
V gene: TRBV14
J gene: TRBJ2-3
CDR3 protein: CASRRNVGTDTQYF
CDR3 DNA: TGTGCCAGCAGGCGCAATGTAGGCACAGATACGCAGTATTTT

D gene: TRBD2
V gene: TRBV5-1
J gene: TRBJ2-2
CDR3 protein: CASHRTGGDGELFF
CDR3 DNA: TGCGCCAGCCATCGGACGGGAGGTGACGGGGAGCTGTTTTTT

D gene: .
V gene: TRBV5-4
J gene: TRBJ2-3
CDR3 protein: CASSPGTDRDTDTQYF
CDR3 DNA: TGTGCCAGCAGCCCGGGTACGGACAGAGACACAGATACGCAGTATTTT

D gene: TRBD1
V gene: TRBV29-1
J gene: TRBJ1-1
CDR3 protein: CSAAGTASEAFF
CDR3 DNA: TGCAGCGCCGCCGGGACAGCCTCTGAAGCTTTCTTT

D gene: .
V gene: TRBV5-4
J gene: TRBJ1-1
CDR3 protein: CASSWDPDRMNTEAFF
CDR3 DNA: TGTGCCAGCAGCTGGGATCCCGACAGAATGAACACTGAAGCTTTCTTT